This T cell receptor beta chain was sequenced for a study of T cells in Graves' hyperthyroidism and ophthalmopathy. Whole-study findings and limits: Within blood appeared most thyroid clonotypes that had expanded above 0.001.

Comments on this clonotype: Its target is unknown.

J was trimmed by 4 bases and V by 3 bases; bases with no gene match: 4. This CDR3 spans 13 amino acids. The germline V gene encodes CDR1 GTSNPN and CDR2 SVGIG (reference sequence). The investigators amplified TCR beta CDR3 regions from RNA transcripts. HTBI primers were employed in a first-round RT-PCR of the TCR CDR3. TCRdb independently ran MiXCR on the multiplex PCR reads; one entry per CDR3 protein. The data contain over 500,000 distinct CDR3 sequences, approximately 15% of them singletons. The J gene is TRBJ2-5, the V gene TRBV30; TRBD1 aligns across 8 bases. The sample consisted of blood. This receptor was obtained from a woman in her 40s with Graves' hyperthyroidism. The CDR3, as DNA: TGTGCCTGGAGCAGAACAGGGGGAGAGACCCAGTACTTC. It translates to CAWSRTGGETQYF.